The clone carrying this T cell receptor beta chain was detected only once. This sample stems from a study of T cell responses to AZD1222 COVID-19 vaccine. The CDR3 is made up of 16 amino acids. CDR1 and CDR2 (germline): SGHRS, YFSETQ. Trimming removed 0 bases from V and 5 bases from J; junction bases left unmatched: 6. Clones were read by immunoSEQ multiplex PCR, and TCRdb kept only the in-frame ones, dropping some. The data hold approximately 100,000 clones, with 90% observed a single time. The chain links TRBV5-1 to TRBJ2-4; 9 bases line up with TRBD2. The receptor's source is an adult in good health. Sample: peripheral blood, taken on day 0 of AZD1222 vaccination. CDR3 protein: CASSLVASGTQNIQYF. As DNA, the CDR3 is TGCGCCAGCAGCTTGGTGGCTAGCGGGACCCAAAACATTCAGTACTTC.